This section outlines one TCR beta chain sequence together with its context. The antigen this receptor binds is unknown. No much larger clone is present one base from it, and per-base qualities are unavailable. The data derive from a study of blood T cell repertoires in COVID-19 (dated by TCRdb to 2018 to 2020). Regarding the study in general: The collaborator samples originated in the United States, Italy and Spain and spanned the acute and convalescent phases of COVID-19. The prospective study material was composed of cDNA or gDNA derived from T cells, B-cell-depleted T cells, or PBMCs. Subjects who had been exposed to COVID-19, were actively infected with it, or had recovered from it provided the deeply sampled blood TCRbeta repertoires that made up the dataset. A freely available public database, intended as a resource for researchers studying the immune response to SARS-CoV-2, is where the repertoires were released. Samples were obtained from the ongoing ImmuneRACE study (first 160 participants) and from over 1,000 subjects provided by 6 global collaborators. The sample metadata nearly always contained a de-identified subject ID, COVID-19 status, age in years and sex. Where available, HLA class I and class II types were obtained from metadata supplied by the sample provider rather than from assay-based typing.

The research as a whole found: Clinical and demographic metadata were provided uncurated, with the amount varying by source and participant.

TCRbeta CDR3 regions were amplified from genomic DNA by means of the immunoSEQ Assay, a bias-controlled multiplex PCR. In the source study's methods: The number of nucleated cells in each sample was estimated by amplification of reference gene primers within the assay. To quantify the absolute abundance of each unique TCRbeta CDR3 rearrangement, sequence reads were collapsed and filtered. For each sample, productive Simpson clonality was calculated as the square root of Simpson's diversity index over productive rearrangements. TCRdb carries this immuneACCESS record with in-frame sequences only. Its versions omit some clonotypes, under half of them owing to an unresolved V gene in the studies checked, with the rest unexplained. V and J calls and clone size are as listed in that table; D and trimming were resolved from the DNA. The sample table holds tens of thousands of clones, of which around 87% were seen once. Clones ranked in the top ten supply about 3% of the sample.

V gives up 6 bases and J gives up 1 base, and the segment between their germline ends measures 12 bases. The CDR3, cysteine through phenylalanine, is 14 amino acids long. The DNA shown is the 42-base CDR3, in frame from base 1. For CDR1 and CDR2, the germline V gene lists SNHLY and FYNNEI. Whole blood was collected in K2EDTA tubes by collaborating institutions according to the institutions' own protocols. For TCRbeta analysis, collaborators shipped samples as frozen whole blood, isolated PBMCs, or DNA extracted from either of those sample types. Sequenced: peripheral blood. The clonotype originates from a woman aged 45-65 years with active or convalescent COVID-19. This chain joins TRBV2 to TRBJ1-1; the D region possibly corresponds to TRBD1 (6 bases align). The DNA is TGTGCCAGCAGAGAACAGGGTAGGAACACTGAAGCTTTCTTT. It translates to CASREQGRNTEAFF.